Below, 9 T cell receptor beta chains from the same sample are listed, as sequenced in a study of shared clonotypes between healthy human individuals. Produced via immunoSEQ multiplex PCR; TCRdb's table is partial and in-frame only. In the table there are 1,500,000 or so clones, approximately 98.5% of which are singletons. Input material: naive CD4+ T cells sorted from blood. Subset defined: CD45RA+ positively selected. Receptor source: a man between 25 and 39 years old in good health.

This clone has just one count. V and J are TRBV2 and TRBJ1-2, with D tentatively TRBD1 (5 bases). V was cut by 3 bases and J by 4 bases, with 15 bases left in between. Germline V gene sequence: CDR1 SNHLY, CDR2 FYNNEI. There are 15 residues in the CDR3. CDR3 residues: CASSDGWDRTYGYTF. The CDR3 coding sequence is TGTGCCAGCAGTGACGGCTGGGACCGTACCTATGGCTACACCTTC.

V gene TRBV29-1 combines with J gene TRBJ1-4; D gene unclear. Trimming pared 6 bases from V and 2 bases from J, leaving 4 bases between. CDR3 length: 11 amino acids. Germline V CDR1 and CDR2: SQVTM, ANQGSEA. DNA of the CDR3: TGCAGCGTCCATACTAATGAAAAACTGTTTTTT. Protein: CSVHTNEKLFF.

V usage is TRBV7-9 and J usage is TRBJ1-1; D uncertain. Germline loops: CDR1 SEHNR, CDR2 FQNEAQ (reference sequence). Trimming took 5 bases from V and 5 from J, leaving 21 bases between them. The CDR3 runs 16 residues. CDR3 region: CASSTRTGPRRTEAFF. CDR3 nucleotide sequence: TGTGCCAGCAGCACACGGACGGGTCCGCGTCGGACTGAAGCTTTCTTT.

The chain uses TRBV19 and TRBJ2-7; possible D gene TRBD1, 5 bases. Trimming pared 2 bases from V and 0 bases from J, leaving 8 bases between. The CDR3 extends over 14 amino acids. Germline V CDR1 and CDR2: LNHDA, SQIVND (reference sequence). CDR3 nucleotide sequence: TGTGCCAGTAGTATAAAGACAGCCTCCTACGAGCAGTACTTC. Translated, it gives CASSIKTASYEQYF.

The chain recombines TRBV9 with TRBJ2-3, with 7 bases aligning to TRBD2. Per the germline V gene, CDR1 is SGDLS and CDR2 is YYNGEE. CDR3 size: 15 residues. Germline trimming cut 4 bases from V and 5 bases from J; bases unmatched to any gene: 10. The chain's CDR3 is CASSLGRGAGDTQYF. CDR3 nucleotide sequence: TGTGCCAGCAGCCTTGGGAGGGGCGCAGGAGATACGCAGTATTTT.

This clone is a singleton in its sample. The chain is built from TRBV11-2 and TRBJ1-2; D unclear. The germline V gene has CDR1 SGHAT and CDR2 FQNNGV. V shed 2 bases and J shed 0 bases, with 13 bases lying between them. This CDR3 contains 16 residues. In DNA form, the CDR3 reads TGTGCCAGCAGCTTAAGCCTCTACTCAGCTAACTATGGCTACACCTTC. Its translation is CASSLSLYSANYGYTF.

The chain couples TRBV9 to TRBJ1-5; D remains ambiguous. Germline assignment: CDR1 SGDLS and CDR2 YYNGEE. V dropped 5 bases and J dropped 5 bases, with 17 bases sitting between them. The CDR3 is 15 amino acids. CDR3 protein: CASSAHLDIDQPQHF. CDR3 DNA sequence: TGTGCCAGCAGTGCGCATCTCGATATCGATCAGCCCCAGCATTTT.

The chain carries TRBV7-2 and TRBJ2-1; 10 bases are a match to TRBD2. V lost 5 bases to trimming and J lost 4 bases; unmatched junction nucleotides: 8. The CDR3 runs to 16 residues. CDR1 SGHTA and CDR2 FQGNSA come from the germline V gene. Written as DNA, the CDR3 is TGTGCCAGCAGCCCCGGTGGTAGCGGGGGGTACAATGAGCAGTTCTTC. Its protein product is CASSPGGSGGYNEQFF.

As to this clone: At the DNA level, this CDR3 is encoded by other sequences in the same sample as well. The J gene is TRBJ2-5, the V gene TRBV29-1; D may match TRBD1 or TRBD2 (5 bases each). The CDR3 runs to 10 residues. Germline CDR1 SQVTM, CDR2 ANQGSEA. Trimming cost V 7 bases and J 3 bases, with 6 bases left between them. As DNA, the CDR3 is TGCAGCGGAGGGGAAGAGACCCAGTACTTC. Translating gives CSGGEETQYF.